These 23 T cell receptor beta chains were all obtained from the same sample, sequenced in a study of shared clonotypes between healthy human individuals. Clones were sequenced by immunoSEQ multiplex PCR, and TCRdb holds only the in-frame ones, with some missing. The repertoire holds about 2,500,000 clones, with around nine tenths as singletons. The sample taken for sequencing was naive CD4+ T cells sorted from blood. As to subset: CD45RA+ positively selected. The receptors derive from a man between 18 and 29 years old in good health.

The CDR3 bases are TGTGCCAGCTCACCGCCGCGGGGACTACCGGACAATGAGCAGTTCTTC. Protein: CASSPPRGLPDNEQFF. This rearrangement joins TRBV18 to TRBJ2-1, with 7 bases fitting TRBD2. The J segment lost 5 bases and the V segment lost 3 bases, leaving 10 bases of the junction unmatched. Germline loops: CDR1 KGHSH, CDR2 LQKENI. CDR3 length: 16 amino acids.

The chain recombines TRBV6-1 with TRBJ1-2; D remains unclear. Trimming removed 3 bases from V and 7 bases from J, with 12 bases in between. The CDR3 runs 13 residues. CDR1 is MNHNS and CDR2 is SASEGT in the germline V gene. The CDR3 reads CASSDMSVGGYTF. The CDR3 DNA sequence: TGTGCCAGCAGTGATATGTCGGTCGGTGGCTACACCTTC.

The CDR3 nucleotides are TGTGCCAGTAGTATAGTAGGGACAGGCACAGATACGCAGTATTTT. Its translation: CASSIVGTGTDTQYF. This sequence joins TRBV19 and TRBJ2-3, with 7 bases identical to TRBD1. V shed 1 base, J shed 1 base, and the junction held 2 bases outside the gene matches. Germline-derived CDR1 and CDR2 are LNHDA and SQIVND (reference sequence). There are 15 residues in the CDR3.

This chain uses TRBV5-5 with TRBJ1-1, with TRBD1 identical over 8 bases. CDR3 length: 15 amino acids. Losses at the gene ends were 2 bases for V and 3 bases for J; bases not matched to a gene: 6. Germline lookup yields CDR1 SGHKS and CDR2 YYEKEE (reference sequence). CDR3 residues: CASSFYGTGDTEAFF. CDR3 DNA sequence: TGTGCCAGCAGCTTTTACGGGACAGGAGACACTGAAGCTTTCTTT.

As regards this clone: Other nucleotide sequences from this sample produce the same CDR3. This rearrangement joins TRBV5-1 to TRBJ2-3; unclear D gene. The CDR3 is made up of 14 amino acids. The germline V and J ends were trimmed by 1 base and 6 bases, with 12 bases remaining between them. Germline values: CDR1 SGHRS, CDR2 YFSETQ. The CDR3 nucleotides read TGCGCCAGCAGCTTGCTAGGCTTTGGTGATACGCAGTATTTT. Its protein product is CASSLLGFGDTQYF.

This chain connects TRBV11-3 to TRBJ2-3; TRBD1 matches 8 bases. V trimming: 2 bases; J trimming: 3 bases; junction bases outside the gene matches: 7. CDR3 length: 16 amino acids. Germline CDR1 reads SGHNT; CDR2 reads YENEEA. This chain's CDR3 is CASSLTGQGATDTQYF. The CDR3 nucleotides are TGTGCCAGCAGCTTAACTGGGCAGGGGGCGACAGATACGCAGTATTTT. The full variable domain, with the rest looked up from reference TRBV11-3 and TRBJ2-3, is EAGVVQSPRYKIIEKKQPVAFWCNPISGHNTLYWYLQNLGQGPELLIRYENEEAVDDSQLPKDRFSAERLKGVDSTLKIQPAELGDSAVYLCASSLTGQGATDTQYFGPGTRLTVL.

This rearrangement joins TRBV28 to TRBJ1-5; D is uncertain. This CDR3 is 15 amino acids long. Germline V gives CDR1 MDHEN, CDR2 SYDVKM. Trimming left V 7 bases short and J 4 bases short, with 17 bases between. The CDR3 here is CASTPGYLFNQPQHF. The CDR3, as DNA: TGTGCCAGCACCCCAGGATACTTATTTAATCAGCCCCAGCATTTT.

The V call is TRBV6-5, the J call TRBJ1-1; D gene ambiguous. The CDR3 extends over 13 amino acids. Germline CDR1 and CDR2: MNHEY and SVGAGI. Between the trimmed V and J ends, which lost 3 bases and 3 bases, there was a span of 8 bases. CDR3 protein: CASSYFGDTEAFF. CDR3 nucleotides: TGTGCCAGCAGTTATTTCGGGGACACTGAAGCTTTCTTT.

The rearrangement joins TRBV29-1 to TRBJ2-3; possible D gene TRBD2, 6 bases. The ends were cut back, 8 bases at V and 1 base at J, with 13 bases in the middle. CDR3 length: 13 residues. The germline V gene has CDR1 SQVTM and CDR2 ANQGSEA. As DNA, the CDR3 is TGCAGCTCGTCGGGGGTGGGCACAGATACGCAGTATTTT. It encodes CSSSGVGTDTQYF.

The V call is TRBV28, the J call TRBJ2-7; TRBD1 matches 9 bases. Trimming removed 6 bases from V and 11 bases from J; junction bases left unmatched: 5. CDR1 is MDHEN, CDR2 SYDVKM, per germline. The length of the CDR3 is 11 residues. CDR3: CASRGQGKKYF. CDR3 in DNA: TGTGCCAGCAGAGGACAGGGGAAAAAGTACTTC.

The genes are TRBV28 and TRBJ2-3; 10 bases are shared with TRBD2. V lost 6 bases and J lost 5; bases outside the gene matches: 8. CDR1 is MDHEN, CDR2 SYDVKM, per germline. The CDR3 has 15 amino acids. Here the CDR3 reads CASRPSGRMGDTQYF. In DNA, the CDR3 is TGTGCCAGCAGACCTAGCGGGAGAATGGGAGATACGCAGTATTTT.

The chain has TRBV6-5 and TRBJ2-3, with unresolved D. Germline V gives CDR1 MNHEY, CDR2 SVGAGI. V lost 0 bases to trimming and J lost 2 bases, with 9 bases between them. The CDR3 is 15 residues long. CDR3 in amino acids: CASSYSLTNTDTQYF. In nucleotides, the CDR3 is TGTGCCAGCAGTTACTCCTTGACCAACACAGATACGCAGTATTTT.

The J gene is TRBJ2-7, the V gene TRBV6-1; D uncertain. The germline V gene encodes CDR1 MNHNS and CDR2 SASEGT. V dropped 1 base and J dropped 4 bases, with 14 bases sitting between them. This CDR3 has 15 residues. As DNA, the CDR3 is TGTGCCAGCAGTGAAGTACGGCATTTGGGTTACGAGCAGTACTTC. Its protein product is CASSEVRHLGYEQYF.

The gene calls are TRBV5-5 and TRBJ2-7; TRBD2 agrees at 7 bases. Germline CDR1 and CDR2: SGHKS and YYEKEE (reference sequence). V dropped 0 bases and J dropped 8; count of bases not matched to a gene: 5. This CDR3 has 13 amino acids. CDR3 amino acids: CASSLAATSKQYF. CDR3 in DNA: TGTGCCAGCAGCTTGGCCGCGACTAGCAAGCAGTACTTC.

Written as DNA, the CDR3 is TGTGCCAGCAGTGAAGCGTCGGTCCCCTCCTACGAGCAGTACTTC. Translating it yields CASSEASVPSYEQYF. The chain is built from TRBV6-1 and TRBJ2-7; no clear D gene. Germline V gene lookup returns CDR1 MNHNS and CDR2 SASEGT. Between the trimmed V and J ends, which lost 0 bases and 0 bases, there was a span of 9 bases. This CDR3 is 15 amino acids long.

This chain connects TRBV11-1 to TRBJ2-5; a possible D gene is TRBD2 (6 bases). The CDR3 consists of 16 residues. CDR1 and CDR2 from the germline V gene are SGHAT and FQDESV (reference sequence). V was clipped by 3 bases and J by 0 bases, with 14 bases between them. The CDR3 nucleotides read TGTGCCAGCAGCTTGGGGACTTCCGCGTACCAAGAGACCCAGTACTTC. Residues: CASSLGTSAYQETQYF.

The rearrangement joins TRBV7-8 to TRBJ2-2; unclear D gene. There are 16 residues in the CDR3. Germline loops: CDR1 SGHVS, CDR2 FQNEAQ. The V end lost 6 bases, the J end lost 2 bases, and 16 bases lay between the germline ends. In nucleotides, the CDR3 is TGTGCCAGCAGTAATAAGGAAGGTTTCAACACCGGGGAGCTGTTTTTT. It is translated as CASSNKEGFNTGELFF.

CDR3 protein: CASSPRRGQGSEQYF. For the CDR3, the DNA is TGTGCCAGCAGCCCCCGGAGGGGACAGGGTTCCGAGCAGTACTTC. V usage is TRBV7-2 and J usage is TRBJ2-7; the match to TRBD1 covers 9 bases. CDR3 length: 15 amino acids. Germline values: CDR1 SGHTA, CDR2 FQGNSA. The V gene end was trimmed by 5 bases and the J gene end by 6 bases; junction bases not matched to a gene: 11.

The J gene is TRBJ2-5, the V gene TRBV9; the D gene is possibly TRBD1 (5 bases). Deletions cut 4 bases from V and 9 bases from J, with 13 bases between. The CDR3 is 12 amino acids. Germline-derived CDR1 and CDR2 are SGDLS and YYNGEE. CDR3 nucleotides: TGTGCCAGCAGCCCAACCCAGGGCTCCCAGTACTTC. Residues: CASSPTQGSQYF.

The J gene is TRBJ1-5, the V gene TRBV18; D gene unclear. Germline values: CDR1 KGHSH, CDR2 LQKENI. This CDR3 spans 16 amino acids. With 2 bases removed from V and 0 bases from J, the gap between germline ends came to 11 bases. CDR3 amino acids: CASSPEAGISNQPQHF. The CDR3 DNA reads as TGTGCCAGCTCACCAGAAGCCGGAATTAGCAATCAGCCCCAGCATTTT.

With regard to this clone: The same CDR3 is also encoded by other DNA sequences in this sample. This rearrangement joins TRBV6-1 to TRBJ1-5; D uncertain. The CDR3 totals 13 residues. Germline CDR1 is MNHNS and CDR2 is SASEGT. The germline V and J ends were trimmed by 1 base and 4 bases, with 5 bases remaining between them. Written as DNA, the CDR3 is TGTGCCAGCAGTGAAGAAGGTAATCAGCCCCAGCATTTT. Its translation: CASSEEGNQPQHF.

This clone was seen only once. The same CDR3 is also encoded by other DNA sequences in this sample. CDR3 amino acids: CASSQNEKLFF. The CDR3 region has the DNA TGTGCCAGCAGCCAAAATGAAAAACTGTTTTTT. The rearrangement uses TRBV6-5 and TRBJ1-4; no reliable D call. This CDR3 is 11 amino acids long. V lost 6 bases and J lost 5, with 4 bases in between. CDR1 is MNHEY and CDR2 is SVGAGI in the germline V gene.

A single count supports this clone. The rearrangement links TRBV30 to TRBJ1-2; 10 nucleotides agree with TRBD1. Germline CDR1 is GTSNPN and CDR2 is SVGIG (reference sequence). The junction had 3 bases not matched to a gene; V was cut back by 7 bases and J by 7 bases. The CDR3 length is 11 residues. The CDR3 nucleotides read TGTGCCTTAGGACAGGGGGGTGGCTACACCTTC. Its protein is CALGQGGGYTF. Full variable domain (rest looked up from reference TRBV30 and TRBJ1-2): SQTIHQWPATLVQPVGSPLSLECTVEGTSNPNLYWYRQAAGRGLQLLFYSVGIGQISSEVPQNLSASRPQDRQFILSSKKLLLSDSGFYLCALGQGGGYTFGSGTRLTVV.